This T cell receptor beta chain was captured by sequencing in a study of regulatory T cells in long-lasting Graves disease. Study findings and constraints: Study was limited to peripheral blood, excluding thyroid tissue.

Time point meaning: newly diagnosed GD, antithyroid drugs for less than 3 months. The TCR library was prepared using RNA isolated from PBMCs. Construction of the TCR beta libraries employed iRepertoire HTBI primers in conjunction with Arm-PCR of CDR3 regions. MiXCR, applied by TCRdb to the multiplex PCR reads, yields one record per CDR3 protein. This table has approximately 540,000 distinct CDR3 sequences, about 12% appearing once. The CDR3 is made up of 15 amino acids. Germline assignment: CDR1 SGDLS and CDR2 YYNGEE. V was pared by 0 bases and J by 7 bases, with 7 bases of the junction left unmatched. This clonotype was observed a few times. Antigen specificity is unknown. These same data were also listed under a study on T cells in Graves' hyperthyroidism and ophthalmopathy.

The sample here was peripheral blood mononuclear cells (PBMCs), taken at new diagnosis, from a patient treated with antithyroid drugs. This chain connects TRBV9 to TRBJ2-1; 7 bases align to TRBD2. The receptor was derived from a woman in her 30s with Graves disease. Here the CDR3 DNA reads TGTGCCAGCAGCGTAGGCGGGAGCCGTCGAAATGAGCAGTTCTTC. Amino acid sequence: CASSVGGSRRNEQFF. The full variable domain, with the rest looked up from reference TRBV9 and TRBJ2-1, is DSGVTQTPKHLITATGQRVTLRCSPRSGDLSVYWYQQSLDQGLQFLIQYYNGEERAKGNILERFSAQQFPDLHSELNLSSLELGDSALYFCASSVGGSRRNEQFFGPGTRLTVL.